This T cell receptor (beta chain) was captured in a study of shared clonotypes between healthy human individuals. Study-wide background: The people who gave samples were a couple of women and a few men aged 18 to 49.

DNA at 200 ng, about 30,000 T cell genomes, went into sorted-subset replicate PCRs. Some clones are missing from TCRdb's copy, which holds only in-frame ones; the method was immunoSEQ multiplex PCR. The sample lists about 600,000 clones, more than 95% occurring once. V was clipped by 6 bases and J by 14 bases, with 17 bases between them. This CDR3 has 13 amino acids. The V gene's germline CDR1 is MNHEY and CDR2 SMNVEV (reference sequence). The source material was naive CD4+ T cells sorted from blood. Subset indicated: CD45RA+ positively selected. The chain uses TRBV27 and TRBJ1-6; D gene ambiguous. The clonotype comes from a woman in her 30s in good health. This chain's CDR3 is CASSLAHGITLHF. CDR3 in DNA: TGTGCCAGCAGCCTGGCACACGGGATCACCCTCCACTTT.